These 23 T cell receptor beta chains came from one sample sequenced in a study of blood T cell repertoires in COVID-19. Using immunoSEQ multiplex PCR, the repertoire was profiled, and TCRdb retains in-frame clones only, with some absent. Altogether approximately 190,000 clones are present, over 80% being singletons, with the ten largest covering roughly 6.1%. The sequencing input was peripheral blood. These receptors were obtained from a woman in her thirties or forties with acute or convalescent COVID-19.

V is TRBV29-1 and J is TRBJ2-7, with D unclear. Trimming shortened V by 4 bases and J by 4 bases, and 5 bases separated the two germline ends. The germline CDR1 and CDR2 sequences are SQVTM and ANQGSEA. This CDR3 is built from 10 residues. CDR3 nucleotides: TGCAGCGTTGGCGATTACGAGCAGTACTTC. Translating it yields CSVGDYEQYF.

The chain recombines TRBV6-1 with TRBJ1-4; 9 nucleotides line up with TRBD1. The CDR3 covers 16 residues. In germline, CDR1 is MNHNS, CDR2 SASEGT. V trimming: 4 bases; J trimming: 7 bases; junction bases outside the gene matches: 10. The CDR3: CASSARLGQGGEKLFF. The CDR3 DNA follows: TGTGCCAGCAGTGCCCGCTTGGGACAGGGTGGTGAAAAACTGTTTTTT.

J is TRBJ2-5 and V is TRBV4-1; tentatively, D is TRBD1 (6 bases). The CDR3 runs 15 residues. The germline V gene has CDR1 MGHRA and CDR2 YSYEKL. Trimming left V 0 bases short and J 4 bases short, with 12 bases between. The chain's CDR3 is CASSQDDRFGETQYF. The DNA for the CDR3 is TGCGCCAGCAGCCAAGATGACAGGTTTGGAGAGACCCAGTACTTC.

The table lists this clone with a count of one. The chain uses TRBV7-2 and TRBJ1-1; 9 positions agree with TRBD1. The CDR3 is made up of 14 amino acids. V lost 5 bases to trimming and J lost 4 bases; unmatched junction nucleotides: 5. The V gene's germline CDR1 is SGHTA and CDR2 FQGNSA. CDR3 in DNA: TGTGCCAGCAGCGCGACAGGGGGGGCCACTGAAGCTTTCTTT. Amino acids: CASSATGGATEAFF.

The rearrangement joins TRBV4-1 to TRBJ2-5; D may be TRBD2 (5 bases). Germline V gene data show CDR1 as MGHRA and CDR2 as YSYEKL. This CDR3 region has 14 residues. Deletions cut 4 bases from V and 3 bases from J, with 12 bases between. In DNA form, the CDR3 reads TGCGCCAGCAGCCGATCCCGGGGAGAAGAGACCCAGTACTTC. Translation: CASSRSRGEETQYF.

The rearrangement joins TRBV7-2 to TRBJ2-1; D is perhaps TRBD2 (7 bases). V dropped 7 bases and J dropped 9 bases, with 19 bases sitting between them. This CDR3 has 14 amino acids. Looked up from germline, CDR1 is SGHTA and CDR2 is FQGNSA. The CDR3 bases are TGTGCCAGCACCGGACTAGGGGGTCGGGGTGAGCAGTTCTTC. This translates into CASTGLGGRGEQFF. The whole variable domain, filled in from reference TRBV7-2 and TRBJ2-1, reads GAGVSQSPSNKVTEKGKDVELRCDPISGHTALYWYRQSLGQGLEFLIYFQGNSAPDKSGLPSDRFSAERTGGSVSTLTIQRTQQEDSAVYLCASTGLGGRGEQFFGPGTRLTVL.

The rearrangement links TRBV7-6 to TRBJ1-5, with D perhaps matching TRBD1 (6 bases). Trimming removed 2 bases from V and 3 bases from J, with 11 bases in between. Germline CDR1 is SGHVS and CDR2 is FNYEAQ. The CDR3 length is 15 residues. The CDR3 reads CASSLQTGLNQPQHF. CDR3 nucleotides: TGTGCCAGCAGCTTACAGACAGGCCTCAATCAGCCCCAGCATTTT.

The gene calls are TRBV7-9 and TRBJ2-4, with D possibly matching TRBD2 (6 bases). The V and J ends lost 5 bases and 2 bases respectively, with 13 bases between them. CDR1 is SEHNR, CDR2 FQNEAQ, per germline (reference sequence). The length of the CDR3 is 15 residues. The chain's CDR3 is CASSPPGDSKNIQYF. The CDR3 DNA is TGTGCCAGCAGCCCCCCGGGGGACTCCAAAAACATTCAGTACTTC.

The chain uses TRBV7-9 and TRBJ1-5; 7 bases line up with TRBD1. The CDR3 contains 14 residues. The V gene end was trimmed by 5 bases and the J gene end by 2 bases; junction bases not matched to a gene: 3. Germline CDR1 reads SEHNR; CDR2 reads FQNEAQ (reference sequence). The CDR3 loop reads CASSPGQGNQPQHF. CDR3 bases: TGTGCCAGCAGCCCAGGACAGGGCAATCAGCCCCAGCATTTT.

The chain joins TRBV7-2 to TRBJ2-1; D possibly corresponds to TRBD1 (6 bases). The CDR3 is 17 amino acids. V was trimmed by 2 bases and J by 2 bases, leaving 16 bases between them. Per germline, CDR1 SGHTA and CDR2 FQGNSA. The chain's CDR3 is CASSLRTVSRAYNEQFF. CDR3 DNA sequence: TGTGCCAGCAGCTTACGGACAGTCTCCCGGGCCTACAATGAGCAGTTCTTC. The full variable domain, in which reference TRBV7-2 and TRBJ2-1 provide the parts outside the CDR3, is GAGVSQSPSNKVTEKGKDVELRCDPISGHTALYWYRQSLGQGLEFLIYFQGNSAPDKSGLPSDRFSAERTGGSVSTLTIQRTQQEDSAVYLCASSLRTVSRAYNEQFFGPGTRLTVL.

The genes are TRBV7-2 and TRBJ2-3; 10 bases fit TRBD1. The length of the CDR3 is 16 residues. V trimming: 5 bases; J trimming: 6 bases; junction bases outside the gene matches: 11. The germline V gene has CDR1 SGHTA and CDR2 FQGNSA. CDR3 in DNA: TGTGCCAGCAGCCGTTCCCCGGGACAGGGGAGCGATACGCAGTATTTT. Translating gives CASSRSPGQGSDTQYF.

The chain recombines TRBV4-2 with TRBJ2-1, with 8 nucleotides matching TRBD2. V lost 0 bases, J lost 7 bases, and 14 bases stayed unmatched. The CDR3 loop spans 18 amino acids. CDR1 is LGHNA and CDR2 is YNFKEQ in the germline V gene. In DNA form, the CDR3 reads TGTGCCAGCAGCCAAGATCCATTGAGCGGGGGTGCCTGGAATGAGCAGTTCTTC. Translation gives CASSQDPLSGGAWNEQFF.

The chain is built from TRBV10-3 and TRBJ2-3, with TRBD2 identical over 7 bases. V lost 2 bases, J lost 1 base, and 18 bases stayed unmatched. The length of the CDR3 is 20 residues. The germline V gene encodes CDR1 ENHRY and CDR2 SYGVKD. The CDR3 region has the DNA TGTGCCATCAGTGAGAGCATAGGGATCGTGGCGGGAGAGCGCACAGATACGCAGTATTTT. This gives the protein CAISESIGIVAGERTDTQYF.

The rearrangement joins TRBV18 to TRBJ2-7; no clear D. Germline V gene lookup returns CDR1 KGHSH and CDR2 LQKENI. V lost 0 bases to trimming and J lost 7 bases, with 16 bases between them. The length of the CDR3 is 15 residues. CDR3 bases: TGTGCCAGCTCACCACCGGGCAGACCTCTCGAGGAGCAGTACTTC. It specifies CASSPPGRPLEEQYF.

The chain combines TRBV24-1 with TRBJ1-1, with D perhaps TRBD1 (5 bases). Germline V gene lookup returns CDR1 KGHDR and CDR2 SFDVKD. The CDR3 length is 15 residues. V was clipped by 2 bases and J by 3 bases, with 12 bases between them. The CDR3 region has the DNA TGTGCCACCAGTGATTCTGGCCGGGGGGACACTGAAGCTTTCTTT. It yields the protein CATSDSGRGDTEAFF.

The rearrangement links TRBV7-2 to TRBJ1-1, with unresolved D. The germline V and J ends were trimmed by 1 base and 5 bases, with 14 bases remaining between them. CDR3 size: 15 residues. Germline CDR1 reads SGHTA; CDR2 reads FQGNSA. This CDR3 is CASSLELAPGTEAFF. In DNA, the CDR3 is TGTGCCAGCAGCTTAGAGTTAGCTCCGGGGACTGAAGCTTTCTTT.

This clone was detected once. The rearrangement uses TRBV7-9 and TRBJ2-3; 9 bases match TRBD1. The germline V gene has CDR1 SEHNR and CDR2 FQNEAQ (reference sequence). The length of the CDR3 is 18 residues. The V segment lost 1 base and the J segment 0 bases; nucleotides outside the gene matches: 8. The CDR3 coding sequence is TGTGCCAGCAGCTTAGATCGGGTTGGACAGGGGAGCACAGATACGCAGTATTTT. As protein: CASSLDRVGQGSTDTQYF.

The chain couples TRBV9 to TRBJ2-2; 8 bases map to TRBD1. The CDR3 length is 16 residues. V shed 4 bases, J shed 1 base, and the junction held 6 bases outside the gene matches. In germline, CDR1 is SGDLS, CDR2 YYNGEE. CDR3 in DNA: TGTGCCAGCAGCAGCAGGGGGCAGAAGAACACCGGGGAGCTGTTTTTT. Translating it yields CASSSRGQKNTGELFF. The complete variable domain, with remaining parts taken from reference TRBV9 and TRBJ2-2, reads DSGVTQTPKHLITATGQRVTLRCSPRSGDLSVYWYQQSLDQGLQFLIQYYNGEERAKGNILERFSAQQFPDLHSELNLSSLELGDSALYFCASSSRGQKNTGELFFGEGSRLTVL.

This clone was observed once. The rearrangement joins TRBV28 to TRBJ2-7; 7 nucleotides line up with TRBD1. In germline, CDR1 is MDHEN, CDR2 SYDVKM. CDR3 size: 14 residues. V trimming: 7 bases; J trimming: 3 bases; junction bases outside the gene matches: 9. The CDR3 region is CASTGRTGNYEQYF. The CDR3 DNA follows: TGTGCCAGCACCGGCCGGACAGGAAACTACGAGCAGTACTTC.

The V gene is TRBV7-2, the J gene TRBJ2-3, with D perhaps matching TRBD2 (6 bases). Germline CDR1 is SGHTA and CDR2 is FQGNSA. V was trimmed by 2 bases and J by 1 base, leaving 10 bases between them. This CDR3 is built from 15 residues. The CDR3 loop is CASSLLGTGTDTQYF. The CDR3 DNA reads as TGTGCCAGCAGCTTACTGGGGACTGGCACAGATACGCAGTATTTT.

This clone was detected once. J is TRBJ1-3 and V is TRBV18; 8 bases agree with TRBD1. Germline CDR1 KGHSH, CDR2 LQKENI. The ends lost 3 bases at V and 4 bases at J; junction bases unmatched: 5. The CDR3 extends over 15 amino acids. CDR3 sequence (DNA): TGTGCCAGCTCACCGCAGGGGGCATTGGGAAACACCATATATTTT. This sequence encodes CASSPQGALGNTIYF. Full variable domain (rest looked up from reference TRBV18 and TRBJ1-3): NAGVMQNPRHLVRRRGQEARLRCSPMKGHSHVYWYRQLPEEGLKFMVYLQKENIIDESGMPKERFSAEFPKEGPSILRIQQVVRGDSAAYFCASSPQGALGNTIYFGEGSWLTVV.

The J gene is TRBJ1-2, the V gene TRBV24-1; tentative D call: TRBD1 (5 bases). V shed 3 bases and J shed 8 bases, with 15 bases lying between them. Germline V gene lookup returns CDR1 KGHDR and CDR2 SFDVKD. The CDR3 runs 14 residues. CDR3 loop: CATSDGTRKPGYTF. CDR3 nucleotides: TGTGCCACCAGTGATGGGACTCGAAAACCCGGCTACACCTTC.

The chain couples TRBV5-4 to TRBJ1-5, with TRBD1 matching 9 bases. The CDR3 contains 15 residues. V lost 0 bases and J lost 11; bases outside the gene matches: 9. Germline V gene lookup returns CDR1 SGHNT and CDR2 YYREEE (reference sequence). The CDR3 here is CASSLGGQGERAQHF. The DNA of the CDR3 is TGTGCCAGCAGCTTGGGGGGACAGGGAGAAAGGGCCCAGCATTTT. Looking up the rest from reference TRBV5-4 and TRBJ1-5 gives the full variable domain: ETGVTQSPTHLIKTRGQQVTLRCSSQSGHNTVSWYQQALGQGPQFIFQYYREEENGRGNFPPRFSGLQFPNYSSELNVNALELDDSALYLCASSLGGQGERAQHFGDGTRLSIL.